Following are 24 T cell receptor beta chains from one sample sequenced in a study of a mutant IDH1 vaccine in newly diagnosed glioma (dated by TCRdb to the early 2020s). Libraries were made using the immunoSEQ multiplex PCR assay. TCRdb's version of the immuneACCESS table is confined to in-frame rearrangements and falls short of the full clone set. An unresolved V gene accounts for under half of the shortfall where checked; the remainder is of unknown origin. The sample has tens of thousands of clones on record, around 90% of them singletons. Of the sample, roughly 0.6% is held by the ten largest clones. These receptors have no identified antigens. This specimen's time point label, per the study, means: week 5, during vaccination. A 20-mer mutant IDH1 peptide at 300 micrograms in Montanide made up each vaccine dose, which was injected subcutaneously together with topical imiquimod. Sequencing was performed on PBMCs, taken from a glioma patient whose treatment included an IDH1 peptide vaccine. The receptors here all came from a woman in her fifties or sixties with glioma.

J is TRBJ1-1 and V is TRBV7-3, with 10 bases matching TRBD1. The CDR3 runs 14 residues. Germline trimming cut 4 bases from V and 10 bases from J; bases unmatched to any gene: 9. The germline CDR1 and CDR2 sequences are SGHTA and FQGTGA. The CDR3 nucleotides are TGTGCCAGCAGCTCCGGGACAGGGGCGATAGGAGCTTTCTTT. Encoded protein: CASSSGTGAIGAFF. The full variable domain, with the rest looked up from reference TRBV7-3 and TRBJ1-1, is GAGVSQTPSNKVTEKGKYVELRCDPISGHTALYWYRQSLGQGPEFLIYFQGTGAADDSGLPNDRFFAVRPEGSVSTLKIQRTERGDSAVYLCASSSGTGAIGAFFGQGTRLTVV.

V usage is TRBV19 and J usage is TRBJ1-6; 8 nucleotides line up with TRBD1. The CDR3 runs 16 residues. Germline-derived CDR1 and CDR2 are LNHDA and SQIVND (reference sequence). V lost 5 bases, J lost 7 bases, and 10 bases stayed unmatched. This CDR3 is CASSPRQGTNNSPLHF. CDR3 sequence (DNA): TGTGCCAGTAGTCCCCGACAGGGGACTAACAATTCACCCCTCCACTTT.

The chain uses TRBV7-3 and TRBJ2-1; 9 nucleotides line up with TRBD2. The CDR3 is 16 amino acids. CDR1 and CDR2 from the germline V gene are SGHTA and FQGTGA. V lost 3 bases, J lost 3 bases, and 6 bases stayed unmatched. The DNA of the CDR3 is TGTGCCAGCAGCTTCGTAGCGGGAGTCAGCTACAATGAGCAGTTCTTC. This encodes CASSFVAGVSYNEQFF.

The chain recombines TRBV27 with TRBJ2-3; TRBD2 might be the D (5 bases). V lost 7 bases to trimming and J lost 6 bases, with 8 bases between them. CDR1 MNHEY and CDR2 SMNVEV come from the germline V gene (reference sequence). CDR3 length: 11 amino acids. CDR3: CASITGDTQYF. The DNA of the CDR3 is TGTGCCAGCATCACGGGGGATACGCAGTATTTT.

The chain carries TRBV28 and TRBJ2-5, with D possibly TRBD2 on 6 matching bases. TRBJ2-7 matches the DNA end more closely, so the J call is doubtful. Germline V gene sequence: CDR1 MDHEN, CDR2 SYDVKM. CDR3 length: 15 amino acids. CDR3 protein: CASNPQSGESYEQYF. CDR3 bases: TGTGCCAGCAACCCCCAGTCGGGGGAAAGCTACGAGCAGTACTTC.

J is TRBJ2-3 and V is TRBV5-1; D gene uncertain. Germline V CDR1 and CDR2: SGHRS, YFSETQ. This CDR3 contains 11 residues. V lost 5 bases and J lost 2, with 3 bases in between. Here the CDR3 reads CASSFTDTQYF. CDR3 sequence (DNA): TGCGCCAGCAGTTTCACAGATACGCAGTATTTT.

This clone has just a few counts. This chain uses TRBV7-9 with TRBJ1-5; the D is unclear. The CDR3 extends over 13 amino acids. V was shortened by 1 base and J by 4 bases, with 5 bases between the two germline ends. CDR1 and CDR2 from the germline V gene are SEHNR and FQNEAQ (reference sequence). This CDR3 reads CASSLGENQPQHF. CDR3 coding DNA: TGTGCCAGCAGCTTAGGCGAGAATCAGCCCCAGCATTTT. The full variable domain, completed using reference TRBV7-9 and TRBJ1-5, is DTGVSQNPRHKITKRGQNVTFRCDPISEHNRLYWYRQTLGQGPEFLTYFQNEAQLEKSRLLSDRFSAERPKGSFSTLEIQRTEQGDSAMYLCASSLGENQPQHFGDGTRLSIL.

In its sample, this clone was seen once. V gene TRBV10-2 combines with J gene TRBJ2-2, with 8 nucleotides matching TRBD1. V dropped 3 bases and J dropped 6; count of bases not matched to a gene: 3. Germline V gives CDR1 WSHSY, CDR2 SAAADI. The CDR3 runs 14 residues. CDR3 nucleotides: TGCGCCAGCAGTGACAGGGGGCTCCCCGGGGAGCTGTTTTTT. Translating gives CASSDRGLPGELFF.

This clone has a single count. The gene calls are TRBV20-1 and TRBJ2-1; D call uncertain. Germline V lookup: CDR1 DFQATT, CDR2 SNEGSKA (reference sequence). V dropped 3 bases and J dropped 5 bases, with 2 bases sitting between them. The CDR3 spans 10 residues. DNA of the CDR3: TGCAGTGCTAGGAACAATGAGCAGTTCTTC. It specifies CSARNNEQFF.

As DNA, the CDR3 is TGTGCCAGCAGCGTAGAGGGACAGGCGTCGCAGCCCCAGCATTTT. Translated: CASSVEGQASQPQHF. V usage is TRBV9 and J usage is TRBJ1-5; 8 nucleotides line up with TRBD1. After removal of 0 bases from V and 7 bases from J, the junction contained 6 bases not matched to a gene. CDR1 and CDR2 (germline): SGDLS, YYNGEE. The CDR3 is made up of 15 amino acids.

Only one count was recorded for this clone. The V and J genes are TRBV2 and TRBJ2-1, with TRBD1 matching over 7 bases. V lost 2 bases to trimming and J lost 4 bases; unmatched junction nucleotides: 8. Per germline, CDR1 SNHLY and CDR2 FYNNEI. There are 16 residues in the CDR3. The DNA for the CDR3 is TGTGCCAGCAGTGAAAAGGGGGCAGGGGTATACAATGAGCAGTTCTTC. This codes for CASSEKGAGVYNEQFF.

The chain combines TRBV27 with TRBJ1-4; no firm D call. The CDR3 loop spans 15 amino acids. Trimming left V 0 bases short and J 8 bases short, with 13 bases between. CDR1 is MNHEY, CDR2 SMNVEV, per germline (reference sequence). Here the CDR3 DNA reads TGTGCCAGCAGTTTATCGCCCCGAGGATCCGAAAAACTGTTTTTT. It is translated as CASSLSPRGSEKLFF.

As concerns this clone: Additional DNA sequences in this sample encode the identical CDR3. This rearrangement joins TRBV18 to TRBJ2-7, with TRBD1 matching over 7 bases. The CDR3 sequence is 12 residues long. CDR1 is KGHSH and CDR2 is LQKENI in the germline V gene. V lost 6 bases, J lost 4 bases, and 3 bases stayed unmatched. The CDR3 protein is CASSGQRYEQYF. CDR3 in DNA: TGTGCCAGCTCGGGACAGCGGTACGAGCAGTACTTC.

The chain recombines TRBV4-1 with TRBJ2-2, with 9 bases that match TRBD1. Germline assignment: CDR1 MGHRA and CDR2 YSYEKL. This CDR3 is built from 14 residues. The V and J ends lost 4 bases and 4 bases, in that order; junction bases with no gene match: 1. The CDR3 spells CASSLTGGTGELFF. In DNA, the CDR3 is TGCGCCAGCAGCCTGACAGGGGGCACCGGGGAGCTGTTTTTT.

The DNA of the CDR3 is TGTGCCAGCAGCGGAAGGATAGCGGGAGGTTTGGAGACCCAGTACTTC. Translating it yields CASSGRIAGGLETQYF. The V gene is TRBV7-9, the J gene TRBJ2-5; the match to TRBD2 covers 10 bases. Unmatched junction bases numbered 11, after V lost 5 bases and J lost 5 bases. Germline V lookup: CDR1 SEHNR, CDR2 FQNEAQ (reference sequence). The CDR3 covers 16 residues.

The rearrangement uses TRBV9 and TRBJ2-2, with 9 nucleotides matching TRBD1. Trimming took 6 bases from V and 7 from J; bases not matched to a gene: 13. The germline V gene has CDR1 SGDLS and CDR2 YYNGEE. This CDR3 region has 16 residues. For the CDR3, the DNA is TGTGCCAGCAAAGGGGCGGGAACAGGGGGCGGCGGGGAGCTGTTTTTT. This sequence encodes CASKGAGTGGGGELFF.

CDR3 sequence reads: CASSGAEEELFF. The CDR3 DNA is TGTGCCAGCAGCGGCGCAGAAGAGGAGCTGTTTTTT. This chain uses TRBV2 with TRBJ2-2; D is uncertain. CDR3 length: 12 amino acids. Germline-derived CDR1 and CDR2 are SNHLY and FYNNEI. V shed 6 bases and J shed 10 bases, with 12 bases lying between them. The whole variable domain, remainder taken from reference TRBV2 and TRBJ2-2, is EPEVTQTPSHQVTQMGQEVILRCVPISNHLYFYWYRQILGQKVEFLVSFYNNEISEKSEIFDDQFSVERPDGSNFTLKIRSTKLEDSAMYFCASSGAEEELFFGEGSRLTVL.

The CDR3 protein is CASSLVGQLYEQYF. DNA of the CDR3: TGTGCCAGCAGCTTAGTTGGACAGCTCTACGAGCAGTACTTC. The V gene is TRBV7-2, the J gene TRBJ2-7; tentative D call: TRBD1 (6 bases). CDR1 SGHTA and CDR2 FQGNSA come from the germline V gene. This CDR3 region has 14 residues. Trimming cost V 1 base and J 3 bases, with 10 bases left between them.

V gene TRBV6-1 combines with J gene TRBJ2-2; 12 bases match TRBD2. The CDR3 is 16 amino acids. The germline V gene encodes CDR1 MNHNS and CDR2 SASEGT. V shed 2 bases and J 5 bases; nucleotides not matched to a gene: 3. CDR3 in DNA: TGTGCCAGCAGTGAACTAGCGGGAGGGGTGACCGGGGAGCTGTTTTTT. Protein product: CASSELAGGVTGELFF.

The genes are TRBV5-4 and TRBJ2-5, with 9 bases identical to TRBD2. Germline V gene data show CDR1 as SGHNT and CDR2 as YYREEE (reference sequence). The CDR3 contains 16 residues. Trimming cost V 0 bases and J 6 bases; bases outside gene matches: 9. The CDR3 bases are TGTGCCAGCAGCTTGGAGACTAGCGGACGTTGGAAGACCCAGTACTTC. As protein: CASSLETSGRWKTQYF.

The chain has TRBV11-2 and TRBJ1-1, with TRBD1 matching over 7 bases. The junction had 4 bases not matched to a gene; V was cut back by 4 bases and J by 2 bases. The CDR3 is made up of 14 amino acids. Germline V gene sequence: CDR1 SGHAT, CDR2 FQNNGV. CDR3 DNA sequence: TGTGCCAGCAGCTCCCGACAGGGAAACACTGAAGCTTTCTTT. Its translation is CASSSRQGNTEAFF.

This sequence joins TRBV6-1 and TRBJ1-6; D may be TRBD1 (5 bases). Germline V gene sequence: CDR1 MNHNS, CDR2 SASEGT. CDR3 length: 11 amino acids. V was clipped by 3 bases and J by 13 bases, with 7 bases between them. CDR3 loop: CASSEGGPLHF. The DNA for the CDR3 is TGTGCCAGCAGTGAGGGGGGGCCCCTCCACTTT.

This clone has a handful of counts. The CDR3 loop reads CASSLQADTEAFF. The DNA for the CDR3 is TGTGCCAGCAGCCTCCAAGCCGACACTGAAGCTTTCTTT. The V call is TRBV14, the J call TRBJ1-1; D remains ambiguous. CDR1 and CDR2 (germline): SGHDN, FVKESK. CDR3 size: 13 residues. V was shortened by 4 bases and J by 3 bases, with 9 bases between the two germline ends.

The chain has TRBV7-2 and TRBJ2-3; no clear D. The V gene lost 0 bases and the J gene lost 4 bases, with 5 bases spanning the gap. The CDR3 is made up of 13 amino acids. The V gene's germline CDR1 is SGHTA and CDR2 FQGNSA. The CDR3 loop is CASSLANSDTQYF. For the CDR3, the DNA is TGTGCCAGCAGCTTAGCCAATTCAGATACGCAGTATTTT.